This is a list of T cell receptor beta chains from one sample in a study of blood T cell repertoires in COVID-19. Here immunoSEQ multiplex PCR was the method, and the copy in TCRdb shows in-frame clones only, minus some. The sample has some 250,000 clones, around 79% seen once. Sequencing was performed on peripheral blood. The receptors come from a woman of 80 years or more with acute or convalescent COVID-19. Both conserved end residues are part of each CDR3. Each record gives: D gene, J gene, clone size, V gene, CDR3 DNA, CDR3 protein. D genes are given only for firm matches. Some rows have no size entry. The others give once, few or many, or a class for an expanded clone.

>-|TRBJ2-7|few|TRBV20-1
TGCAGTGCTAGAGATCTAGGGGCCCAGTACTTC
CSARDLGAQYF
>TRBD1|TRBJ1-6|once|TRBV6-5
TGTGCCAGCAGTTACCAGGGGGCGAATAATTCACCCCTCCACTTT
CASSYQGANNSPLHF
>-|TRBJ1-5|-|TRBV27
TGTGCCAGCAGCCAAGCCCAGCCCCAGCATTTT
CASSQAQPQHF
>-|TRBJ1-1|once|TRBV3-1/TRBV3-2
TGTGCCAGCAGCCAGGGGGGGCGCGTAAGTGCTTTCTTT
CASSQGGRVSAFF
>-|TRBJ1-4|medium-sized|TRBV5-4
TGTGCCAGCAGGGAGCGGGGGGGCGCTAATGAAAAACTGTTTTTT
CASRERGGANEKLFF
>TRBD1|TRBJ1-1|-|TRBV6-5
TGTGCCAGCAACGCCCCGACAGGGGCGAACACTGAAGCTTTCTTT
CASNAPTGANTEAFF
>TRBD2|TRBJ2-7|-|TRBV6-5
TGTGCCAGCAGGGCGGGGGCCTACGAGCAGTACTTC
CASRAGAYEQYF
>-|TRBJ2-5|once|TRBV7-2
TGTGCCAGCAGCTTGCCCGGGACTGCTCAAGAGACCCAGTACTTC
CASSLPGTAQETQYF
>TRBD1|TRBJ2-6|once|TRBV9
TGTGCCAGCAGCGCCCGGACAGGGGCGGGGTCTGGGGCCAACGTCCTGACTTTC
CASSARTGAGSGANVLTF
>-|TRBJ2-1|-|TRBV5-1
TGCGCCAGCAGCTTGATGGCGGACAATGAGCAGTTCTTC
CASSLMADNEQFF
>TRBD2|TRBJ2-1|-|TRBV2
TGTGCCAGCAGACCGGGACTACCAAATAATGAGCAGTTCTTC
CASRPGLPNNEQFF
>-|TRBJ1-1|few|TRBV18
TGTGCCAGCTCAAAACAGGGTGCTGAAGCTTTCTTT
CASSKQGAEAFF
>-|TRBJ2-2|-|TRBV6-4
TGTGCCAGCAGTGGACAGGCTAACACCGGGGAGCTGTTTTTT
CASSGQANTGELFF
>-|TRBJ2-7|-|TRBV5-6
TGTGCCAGCAGCTTGGACAGAGCCTACGAGCAGTACTTC
CASSLDRAYEQYF
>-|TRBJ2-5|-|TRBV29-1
TGCAGCGTTGAAGTCTGGTACATAGACAACAAACAACAAGAGACCCAGTACTTC
CSVEVWYIDNKQQETQYF
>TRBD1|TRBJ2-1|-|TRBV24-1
TGTGCCACCAGTCCGGGACAGGGGGCTTTAGGCAATGAGCAGTTCTTC
CATSPGQGALGNEQFF
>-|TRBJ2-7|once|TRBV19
TGTGCCAGTAGTATAGGGCGGGATCTCAGCTACGAGCAGTACTTC
CASSIGRDLSYEQYF
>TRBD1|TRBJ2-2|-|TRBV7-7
TGTGCCAGCAGCCCGCGACAGGGAACCGGGGAGCTGTTTTTT
CASSPRQGTGELFF
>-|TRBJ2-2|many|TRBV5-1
TGCGCCAGCAGCTTGGCCTATGACGGGGAGCTGTTTTTT
CASSLAYDGELFF
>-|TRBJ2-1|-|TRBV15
TGTGCCACCAGCAGAGATTGGCAGGTCAATGAGCAGTTCTTC
CATSRDWQVNEQFF
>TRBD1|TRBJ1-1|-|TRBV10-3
TGTGCCATCAGCCCGGGACAGGGTTACACTGAAGCTTTCTTT
CAISPGQGYTEAFF
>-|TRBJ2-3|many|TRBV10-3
TGTGCCATCAGTGTTGGACTTACCGGCACAGATACGCAGTATTTT
CAISVGLTGTDTQYF
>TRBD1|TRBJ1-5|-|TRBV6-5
TGTGCCAGCAGTTGGGACAGTAATAGCAATCAGCCCCAGCATTTT
CASSWDSNSNQPQHF
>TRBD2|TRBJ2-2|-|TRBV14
TGTGCCAGCAGCCATTTCTCAGGACGGGGGGGCACCGGGGAGCTGTTTTTT
CASSHFSGRGGTGELFF
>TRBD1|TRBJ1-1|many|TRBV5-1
TGCGCCAGCAGCCAACAGGGGGCGAAAGGTACTGAAGCTTTCTTT
CASSQQGAKGTEAFF
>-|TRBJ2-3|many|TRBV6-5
TGTGCCAGCAGTTATCGGGTTAGCACAGATACGCAGTATTTT
CASSYRVSTDTQYF
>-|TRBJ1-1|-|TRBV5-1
TGCGCCAGCAGCTTGTCGCGTACCACAGAGGGAGCTTTCTTT
CASSLSRTTEGAFF